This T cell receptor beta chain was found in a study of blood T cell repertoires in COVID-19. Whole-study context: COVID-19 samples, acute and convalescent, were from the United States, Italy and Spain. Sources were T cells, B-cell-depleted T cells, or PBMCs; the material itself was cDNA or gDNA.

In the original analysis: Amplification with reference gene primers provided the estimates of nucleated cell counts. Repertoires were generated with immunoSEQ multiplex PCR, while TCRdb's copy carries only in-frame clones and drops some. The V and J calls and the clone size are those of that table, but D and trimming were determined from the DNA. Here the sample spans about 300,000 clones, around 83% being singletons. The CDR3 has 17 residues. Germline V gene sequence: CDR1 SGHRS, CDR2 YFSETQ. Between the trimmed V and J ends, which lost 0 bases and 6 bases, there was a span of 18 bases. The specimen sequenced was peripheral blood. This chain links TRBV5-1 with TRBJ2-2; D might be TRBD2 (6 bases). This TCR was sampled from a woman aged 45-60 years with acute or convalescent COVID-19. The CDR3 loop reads CASSLVSHGSGPGELFF. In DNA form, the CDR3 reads TGCGCCAGCAGCTTGGTGTCCCACGGAAGCGGGCCCGGGGAGCTGTTTTTT.